This T cell receptor beta chain was profiled in a study of beta chain features in type 1 diabetes. In the study overall: Healthy donors and patients showed comparable age, gender and cell yields. Whole-study results and caveats: The study found that naive, central memory and Treg TCRB repertoires appeared more similar in patients than in healthy donors. In all four CD4+ subsets, TCRB CDR3 length was significantly, moderately reduced in type 1 diabetes.

The CDR3 runs 16 residues. Stem cell-like memory, regulatory, central memory and naive CD4+ cells were sorted via CD45RO/CCR7/CD25/CD127/CD95/CD27. The entirety of the isolated RNA underwent reverse transcription, so expressed TCRB transcripts were sequenced. TCRdb's copy holds only in-frame clones and misses some; the assay was immunoSEQ multiplex PCR. The sample includes 900,000 or so clones, 15% to 20% of them seen just once. With respect to this clone: Its specificity is unknown.

The specimen sequenced was naive CD4+ T cells from blood. The receptor was derived from a woman aged 18-29 years in good health. The chain couples TRBV21-1 to TRBJ2-7; no check of the table's D call, TRBD1, against the DNA was made. TRBV21-1 corresponds to a pseudogene. The CDR3 sequence: CASNPDRRAYSYEQYF. CDR3 sequence (DNA): TGTGCCAGCAACCCGGACAGGCGAGCGTATTCCTACGAGCAGTACTTC.